This T cell receptor (beta chain) derives from a study of human T cells and chemical hapten exposure. Time point defined: patch test 1, 2 weeks after DPC sensitization. Described treatment: therapeutic diphenylcyclopropenone sensitization with weekly scalp DPC. Each patch-test visit's blood sample preceded patch application. This clonotype was counted only a few times. Its antigen remains unidentified. Individual cDNA molecules each carried unique molecular identifiers attached by the library. TCRdb reanalysed the RACE reads using MiXCR and keeps one entry per CDR3 protein. This sample has 340,000 or so distinct CDR3 sequences, with around 6.9% found just once. Findings and caveats of the study: As patch test score rose, PT1 expanded TCR counts tended to rise as well. Large CDR3 similarity clusters arose significantly more often from expanded TCRs than from controls.

The sequenced sample was whole blood, obtained in connection with sensitization to the hapten diphenylcyclopropenone (DPC). The TCR originated in a woman younger than 35 with alopecia areata. Some clones in this sample may be carry-over from other donors' samples.

The CDR3 region is CASNLCCRASTNEKLFF. In DNA, the CDR3 is TGCGCCAGCAACCTATGTTGTAGGGCATCAACTAATGAAAAACTGTTTTTT. The gene calls are TRBV4-3 and TRBJ1-4; D is ambiguous. The CDR3 runs to 17 residues. V lost 7 bases, J lost 0 bases, and 18 bases lay in between. Germline V gene data show CDR1 as LGHNA and CDR2 as YSLEER.